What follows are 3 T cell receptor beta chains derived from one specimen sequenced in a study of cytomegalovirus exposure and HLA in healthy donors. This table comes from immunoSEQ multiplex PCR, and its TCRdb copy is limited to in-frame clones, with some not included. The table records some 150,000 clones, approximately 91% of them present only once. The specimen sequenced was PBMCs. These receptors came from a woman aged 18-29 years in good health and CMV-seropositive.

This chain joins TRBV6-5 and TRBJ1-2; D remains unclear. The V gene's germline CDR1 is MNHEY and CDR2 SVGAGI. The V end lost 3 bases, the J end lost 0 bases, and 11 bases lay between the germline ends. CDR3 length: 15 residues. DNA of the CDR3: TGTGCCAGCAGTTATTCCGCTGGCACTAACTATGGCTACACCTTC. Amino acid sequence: CASSYSAGTNYGYTF.

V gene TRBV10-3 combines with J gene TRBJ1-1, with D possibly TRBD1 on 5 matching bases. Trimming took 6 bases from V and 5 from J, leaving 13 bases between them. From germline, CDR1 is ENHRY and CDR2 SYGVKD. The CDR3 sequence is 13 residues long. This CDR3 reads CAIRDAGGTEAFF. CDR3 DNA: TGTGCCATCAGGGACGCGGGGGGTACTGAAGCTTTCTTT.

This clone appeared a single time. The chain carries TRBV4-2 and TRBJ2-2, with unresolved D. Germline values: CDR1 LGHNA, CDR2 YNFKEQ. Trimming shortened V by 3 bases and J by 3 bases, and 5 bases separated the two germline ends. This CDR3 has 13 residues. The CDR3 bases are TGTGCCAGCAGCCATCTCGACACCGGGGAGCTGTTTTTT. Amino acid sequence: CASSHLDTGELFF.